This T cell receptor beta chain was identified in a study of breast tumors, draining lymph nodes, adjacent tissues. Study-wide results and caveats: Data only fit, rather than demonstrated, lymph node origin of most tumor T cells.

This clonotype has ten or more counts. The antigen is undetermined. The CDR3 spans 15 residues. Germline V gene data show CDR1 as LGHNA and CDR2 as YSLEER. Trimming took 6 bases from V and 0 from J, leaving 12 bases between them. Axillary draining lymph nodes of breast cancer patients supplied the node samples. TCRdb ran MiXCR on the multiplex PCR reads and lists one entry per CDR3 protein. Of under 110,000 distinct CDR3 sequences in the sample, around 30% are singletons; the top ten hold approximately 5.4%. The chain joins TRBV4-3 to TRBJ1-5; D uncertain. This clonotype originated in a female donor with breast cancer. Some clones in this sample may be carry-over from other donors' samples. Sequenced input: axillary lymph node tissue. In DNA, the CDR3 is TGCGCCAGCAGAAACAGTTTTTATAGCAATCAGCCCCAGCATTTT. Translation: CASRNSFYSNQPQHF.